This TCR beta chain appears in the sequencing data of a study of blood T cell repertoires in COVID-19. Per the authors' pipeline: Estimated nucleated cell counts came from reference gene primer amplification. Clones were sequenced by immunoSEQ multiplex PCR, and TCRdb holds only the in-frame ones, with some missing. That table gives V, J and clone size, and the DNA gave D and trimming. The sample records around 200,000 clones, around 90% being singletons. Per the germline V gene, CDR1 is SNHLY and CDR2 is FYNNEI. This CDR3 has 14 amino acids. Trimming cost V 9 bases and J 5 bases; bases outside gene matches: 4.

J is TRBJ2-1 and V is TRBV2; 13 nucleotides line up with TRBD2. The TCR was taken from a man between 25 and 39 years old who had recovered from COVID-19. The specimen sequenced was PBMCs or T cells enriched from blood (not recorded which). The CDR3 nucleotides are TGTGCCAGTAGACTAGCGGGGGGTAACAATGAGCAGTTCTTC. It is translated as CASRLAGGNNEQFF.